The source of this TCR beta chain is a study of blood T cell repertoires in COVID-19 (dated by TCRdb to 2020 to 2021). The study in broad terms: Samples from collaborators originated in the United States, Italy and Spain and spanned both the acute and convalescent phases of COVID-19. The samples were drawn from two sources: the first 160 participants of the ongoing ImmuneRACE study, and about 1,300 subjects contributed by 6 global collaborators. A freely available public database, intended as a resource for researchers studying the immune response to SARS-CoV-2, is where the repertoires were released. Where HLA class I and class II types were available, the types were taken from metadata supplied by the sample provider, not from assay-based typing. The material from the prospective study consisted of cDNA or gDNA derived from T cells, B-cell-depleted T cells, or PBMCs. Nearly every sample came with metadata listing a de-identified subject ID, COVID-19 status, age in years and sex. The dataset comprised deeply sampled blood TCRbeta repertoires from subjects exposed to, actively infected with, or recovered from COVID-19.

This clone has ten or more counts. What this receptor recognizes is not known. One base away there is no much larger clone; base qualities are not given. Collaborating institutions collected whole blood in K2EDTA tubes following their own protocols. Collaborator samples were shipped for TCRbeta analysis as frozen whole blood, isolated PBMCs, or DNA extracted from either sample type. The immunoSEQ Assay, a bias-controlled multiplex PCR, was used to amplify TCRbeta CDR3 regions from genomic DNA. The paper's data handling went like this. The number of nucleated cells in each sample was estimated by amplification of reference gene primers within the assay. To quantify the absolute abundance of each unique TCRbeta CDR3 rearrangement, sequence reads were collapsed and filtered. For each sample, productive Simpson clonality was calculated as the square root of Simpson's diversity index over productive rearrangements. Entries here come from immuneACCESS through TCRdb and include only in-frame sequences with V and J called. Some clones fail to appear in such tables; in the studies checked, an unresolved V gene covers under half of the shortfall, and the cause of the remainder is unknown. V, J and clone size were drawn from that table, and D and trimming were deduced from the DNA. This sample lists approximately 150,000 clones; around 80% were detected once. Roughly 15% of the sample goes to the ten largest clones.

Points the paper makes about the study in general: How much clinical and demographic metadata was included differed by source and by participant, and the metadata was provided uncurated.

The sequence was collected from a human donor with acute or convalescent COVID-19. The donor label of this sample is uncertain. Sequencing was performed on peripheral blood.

The CDR3 has the sequence CAWRMGGGAHNSPLHF. In nucleotides, the sequence is TGTGCCTGGAGGATGGGTGGGGGGGCTCATAATTCACCCCTCCACTTT. The rearrangement combines TRBV30 with TRBJ1-6; TRBD1 is a possible D gene, resting on 6 matching bases. The germline V gene (reference sequence) yields GTSNPN for CDR1 and SVGIG for CDR2. Spanning cysteine to phenylalanine, the CDR3 consists of 16 amino acids. The CDR3 DNA has 48 bases and is translated from base 1. A distance of 17 bases separates the germline ends of V and J, which lose 3 bases and 5 bases respectively.